This is a list of T cell receptor beta chains from one sample in a study of blood T cell repertoires in COVID-19. Using immunoSEQ multiplex PCR, the repertoire was profiled, and TCRdb retains in-frame clones only, with some absent. Among around 85,000 clones listed, roughly 88% were seen once. Material: peripheral blood. Every receptor here comes from a middle-aged man with active COVID-19. Each CDR3 is given with its conserved first and last residue. Fields, in order: V gene, clone size, J gene, CDR3 protein. Some rows have no size entry. The others give once, few or many, or a class for an expanded clone.

V: TRBV5-1
size: .
J: TRBJ1-1
CDR3: CASSSQGADTEAFF

V: TRBV3-1/TRBV3-2
size: .
J: TRBJ2-7
CDR3: CASSHILAGVREQYF

V: TRBV7-8
size: once
J: TRBJ1-4
CDR3: CASSPTGGWNEKLFF

V: TRBV6-6
size: .
J: TRBJ2-3
CDR3: CASTKEGKGTDTQYF

V: TRBV5-1
size: .
J: TRBJ2-5
CDR3: CASSLSWNGQETQYF

V: TRBV27
size: .
J: TRBJ1-4
CDR3: CASRTFNEKLFF

V: TRBV24-1
size: .
J: TRBJ1-2
CDR3: CATSDFTGGSYTF

V: TRBV2
size: .
J: TRBJ2-1
CDR3: CASSLQGAVYNEQFF

V: TRBV18
size: once
J: TRBJ1-1
CDR3: CASSPGTGVGRNTEAFF

V: TRBV7-2
size: .
J: TRBJ1-5
CDR3: CASSPRTGPNQPQHF

V: TRBV11-2
size: .
J: TRBJ2-2
CDR3: CASTPGRVTGELFF

V: TRBV11-1
size: .
J: TRBJ1-2
CDR3: CANPPIAGGYTF

V: TRBV28
size: .
J: TRBJ2-3
CDR3: CASSLSVGTTSVTDTQYF

V: TRBV6-5
size: .
J: TRBJ1-5
CDR3: CASSYSGPDSNQPQHF

V: TRBV6-5
size: .
J: TRBJ2-5
CDR3: CASSYSRGTVQETQYF

V: TRBV19
size: .
J: TRBJ2-7
CDR3: CASSIQHSSYEQYF

V: TRBV21-1
size: .
J: TRBJ1-3
CDR3: CASSKEGLNEAGNTIYF

V: TRBV30
size: .
J: TRBJ2-3
CDR3: CAWRATPDTQYF

V: TRBV27
size: .
J: TRBJ2-4
CDR3: CASSIGSAKNIQYF

V: TRBV27
size: .
J: TRBJ2-5
CDR3: CASRRAQETQYF

V: TRBV7-9
size: few
J: TRBJ1-2
CDR3: CASIPGGSYGYTF

V: TRBV18
size: .
J: TRBJ1-5
CDR3: CASSPGLLNQPQHF

V: TRBV15
size: .
J: TRBJ1-1
CDR3: CATSTANTEAFF

V: TRBV19
size: .
J: TRBJ2-2
CDR3: CASRIAGNTGELFF

V: TRBV30
size: .
J: TRBJ2-3
CDR3: CAWSVFYTDTQYF

V: TRBV19
size: .
J: TRBJ2-7
CDR3: CASSNSPRTGGGSYEQYF

V: TRBV6-5
size: .
J: TRBJ2-3
CDR3: CASSYLAGPRVDTQYF

V: TRBV3-1/TRBV3-2
size: .
J: TRBJ2-7
CDR3: CASSSTSGSSEQYF

V: TRBV5-1
size: .
J: TRBJ2-3
CDR3: CASSLGGDTQYF

V: TRBV7-9
size: once
J: TRBJ2-5
CDR3: CASSQTGTSAETQYF

V: TRBV7-2
size: .
J: TRBJ1-1
CDR3: CASSLVAGGPTEAFF